This T cell receptor beta chain was sequenced for a study of beta chain features in type 1 diabetes. The V end lost 6 bases, the J end lost 5 bases, and 10 bases lay between the germline ends. The CDR3 totals 12 residues. Germline loops: CDR1 MDHEN, CDR2 SYDVKM. All of the isolated RNA was reverse transcribed, so expressed TCRB transcripts were sequenced. The protocol was immunoSEQ multiplex PCR, while the TCRdb copy is restricted to in-frame clones and leaves out a portion. The repertoire holds about 900,000 clones, roughly 16% seen once, with 0.023% in the top ten. The clonotype was recovered from a woman younger than 35 in good health. Sequences were obtained from naive CD4+ T cells from blood. The rearrangement links TRBV28 to TRBJ1-1, with a weak D call TRBD1 (5 bases). CDR3 amino acids: CASRVGGTEAFF. CDR3 in DNA: TGTGCCAGCAGGGTCGGGGGGACTGAAGCTTTCTTT. Supplemented by reference TRBV28 and TRBJ1-1, the full variable domain reads DVKVTQSSRYLVKRTGEKVFLECVQDMDHENMFWYRQDPGLGLRLIYFSYDVKMKEKGDIPEGYSVSREKKERFSLILESASTNQTSMYLCASRVGGTEAFFGQGTRLTVV.